The next 22 T cell receptor beta chains were all read from a single sample in a study of PD-1 blockade in classical Hodgkin lymphoma. Profiling relied on immunoSEQ multiplex PCR, and the TCRdb table lists in-frame clones only, not all of them. The sample shows 30,000 to 40,000 clones, approximately 82% of them seen only once. Each patient's relapse followed autologous stem cell transplantation, and brentuximab vedotin exposure varied. This material consisted of peripheral blood mononuclear cells (PBMCs), taken before the second cycle of nivolumab. These receptors were obtained from a human donor with classical Hodgkin lymphoma.

The V call is TRBV11-2, the J call TRBJ2-5, with TRBD2 matching over 9 bases. This CDR3 region has 15 residues. Germline CDR1 is SGHAT and CDR2 is FQNNGV. J gave up 5 bases and V 3 bases, and 7 bases lay outside the gene matches. CDR3 loop: CASSLAGGFLETQYF. The CDR3 nucleotides are TGTGCCAGCAGCTTGGCGGGGGGGTTCTTGGAGACCCAGTACTTC.

This clone occurred once. The chain has TRBV18 and TRBJ2-5, with 7 bases fitting TRBD2. The V gene's germline CDR1 is KGHSH and CDR2 LQKENI. V lost 4 bases to trimming and J lost 2 bases; unmatched junction nucleotides: 10. CDR3 length: 16 amino acids. CDR3 DNA sequence: TGTGCCAGCTCACACCTTGCGGGGGTCCCTCAAGAGACCCAGTACTTC. This translates into CASSHLAGVPQETQYF.

This chain uses TRBV9 with TRBJ1-5; TRBD1 aligns across 7 bases. CDR3 length: 15 residues. Germline-derived CDR1 and CDR2 are SGDLS and YYNGEE. J was trimmed by 4 bases and V by 3 bases; bases with no gene match: 7. The CDR3 bases are TGTGCCAGCAGCGGATCCGGGACAGATAATCAGCCCCAGCATTTT. Encoded protein: CASSGSGTDNQPQHF.

The genes are TRBV2 and TRBJ1-1; no firm D call. V shed 2 bases and J shed 3 bases, with 7 bases lying between them. Germline CDR1 and CDR2: SNHLY and FYNNEI. There are 13 residues in the CDR3. CDR3 DNA sequence: TGTGCCAGCAGTGAATCCCCGTACACTGAAGCTTTCTTT. Protein product: CASSESPYTEAFF.

This clone was counted only a few times. V and J are TRBV7-2 and TRBJ1-1; D gene unclear. The germline V gene has CDR1 SGHTA and CDR2 FQGNSA. The CDR3 extends over 13 amino acids. Deletions cut 1 base from V and 6 bases from J, with 9 bases between. CDR3 DNA: TGTGCCAGCAGCTTAGGCCGAAGCTCTGAAGCTTTCTTT. It codes for CASSLGRSSEAFF. Full variable domain (remainder filled in from reference TRBV7-2 and TRBJ1-1): GAGVSQSPSNKVTEKGKDVELRCDPISGHTALYWYRQSLGQGLEFLIYFQGNSAPDKSGLPSDRFSAERTGGSVSTLTIQRTQQEDSAVYLCASSLGRSSEAFFGQGTRLTVV.

The sample holds one count of this clone. The chain carries TRBV7-7 and TRBJ2-3; TRBD2 agrees at 11 bases. Germline V gene data show CDR1 as SSHAT and CDR2 as FNYEAQ (reference sequence). Trimming at V came to 5 bases and at J to 6 bases, leaving 10 bases not matched to a gene. The CDR3 is 16 amino acids. In nucleotides, the CDR3 is TGTGCCAGCAGCCCCGCACTAGCGGGGGAGGCGGATACGCAGTATTTT. Translation: CASSPALAGEADTQYF. Variable domain in full (rest from reference TRBV7-7 and TRBJ2-3): GAGVSQSPRYKVTKRGQDVTLRCDPISSHATLYWYQQALGQGPEFLTYFNYEAQPDKSGLPSDRFSAERPEGSISTLTIQRTEQRDSAMYRCASSPALAGEADTQYFGPGTRLTVL.

V usage is TRBV2 and J usage is TRBJ1-4; D possibly corresponds to TRBD1 (5 bases). Trimming shortened V by 4 bases and J by 10 bases, and 16 bases separated the two germline ends. The CDR3 loop spans 14 amino acids. Germline-derived CDR1 and CDR2 are SNHLY and FYNNEI. The CDR3 DNA is TGTGCCAGCAGTGGGGGGGGGTTTAAGAGAAAACTGTTTTTT. Residues: CASSGGGFKRKLFF.

V is TRBV4-3 and J is TRBJ2-1, with TRBD2 matching over 8 bases. The CDR3 is 16 amino acids. Per germline, CDR1 LGHNA and CDR2 YSLEER. The V segment lost 0 bases and the J segment 4 bases; nucleotides outside the gene matches: 5. This CDR3 is CASSQELAAEYNEQFF. The DNA for the CDR3 is TGCGCCAGCAGCCAAGAACTAGCGGCCGAATACAATGAGCAGTTCTTC.

This rearrangement joins TRBV4-2 to TRBJ1-1; D perhaps matches TRBD1 (5 bases). Per germline, CDR1 LGHNA and CDR2 YNFKEQ. CDR3 size: 16 residues. V was clipped by 1 base and J by 4 bases, with 16 bases between them. CDR3 loop: CASSQVHGGGGTEAFF. The CDR3 nucleotides read TGTGCCAGCAGCCAAGTGCATGGGGGTGGTGGCACTGAAGCTTTCTTT.

The rearrangement joins TRBV5-4 to TRBJ2-3; 7 bases agree with TRBD2. J lost 0 bases, V lost 6 bases, and 4 bases had no gene match. Germline CDR1 is SGHNT and CDR2 is YYREEE (reference sequence). The CDR3 length is 14 residues. The CDR3 sequence is CASIERGSTDTQYF. Written as DNA, the CDR3 is TGTGCCAGCATCGAGCGGGGAAGCACAGATACGCAGTATTTT.

The chain uses TRBV19 and TRBJ2-7, with a tentative D call TRBD1 (5 bases). V lost 0 bases and J 2 bases, leaving 17 bases between the germline ends. Germline assignment: CDR1 LNHDA and CDR2 SQIVND (reference sequence). The length of the CDR3 is 17 residues. DNA of the CDR3: TGTGCCAGTAGTATAGATCTTAGAACAGGACAAACCTACGAGCAGTACTTC. Protein product: CASSIDLRTGQTYEQYF.

CDR3 loop: CASSLQGRNTEAFF. The CDR3 coding sequence is TGCGCCAGCAGCTTACAGGGCAGGAACACTGAAGCTTTCTTT. The genes are TRBV5-1 and TRBJ1-1; D is possibly TRBD1 (6 bases). V gave up 2 bases and J gave up 1 base, with 9 bases separating them. CDR1 and CDR2 from the germline V gene are SGHRS and YFSETQ. The CDR3 extends over 14 amino acids.

The V and J genes are TRBV5-1 and TRBJ2-7; D might be TRBD1 or TRBD2, each matching 5 bases. From germline, CDR1 is SGHRS and CDR2 YFSETQ. Trimming took off 3 bases at V and 2 bases at J, with 15 bases between the two ends. The CDR3 is 15 residues long. In DNA form, the CDR3 reads TGCGCCAGCAGCTCGGGACCGACCGCTACCTACGAGCAGTACTTC. Its translation: CASSSGPTATYEQYF. Full variable domain (outside the CDR3, taken from reference TRBV5-1 and TRBJ2-7): KAGVTQTPRYLIKTRGQQVTLSCSPISGHRSVSWYQQTPGQGLQFLFEYFSETQRNKGNFPGRFSGRQFSNSRSEMNVSTLELGDSALYLCASSSGPTATYEQYFGPGTRLTVT.

In its sample, this clone was seen a few times. The chain carries TRBV5-1 and TRBJ1-2; D perhaps matches TRBD1 (5 bases). Trimming left V 3 bases short and J 7 bases short, with 19 bases between. The V gene's germline CDR1 is SGHRS and CDR2 YFSETQ. This CDR3 is 15 amino acids long. The chain's CDR3 is CASSSPGTGGVGYTF. The CDR3 DNA reads TGCGCCAGCAGCTCCCCCGGGACTGGGGGAGTTGGCTACACCTTC.

The V call is TRBV10-3, the J call TRBJ1-6; TRBD1 is a possible D gene (5 bases). The germline gives CDR1 ENHRY, CDR2 SYGVKD. The V gene lost 10 bases and the J gene lost 5 bases, with 21 bases spanning the gap. There are 16 residues in the CDR3. The CDR3 DNA follows: TGTGCCACCGGTAAAGAGGGGCTATATGATAATTCACCCCTCCACTTT. Translated, it gives CATGKEGLYDNSPLHF.

V usage is TRBV7-6 and J usage is TRBJ2-7, with TRBD1 as a possible D gene (5 bases). Trimming took off 1 base at V and 2 bases at J, with 15 bases between the two ends. The V gene's germline CDR1 is SGHVS and CDR2 FNYEAQ. The CDR3 contains 16 residues. As DNA, the CDR3 is TGTGCCAGCAGCTTAGGGCCGACAGAACCTCCCTACGAGCAGTACTTC. Translation: CASSLGPTEPPYEQYF.

In this sample, this clone turned up once. CDR3 residues: CASSQSRDRTYEQYF. The CDR3 coding sequence is TGCGCCAGCAGCCAAAGCCGGGACAGAACCTACGAGCAGTACTTC. V gene TRBV4-1 combines with J gene TRBJ2-7, with 7 bases lining up with TRBD1. The CDR3 consists of 15 residues. From germline, CDR1 is MGHRA and CDR2 YSYEKL. After removal of 2 bases from V and 2 bases from J, the junction contained 6 bases not matched to a gene.

The chain links TRBV7-3 to TRBJ2-3; D may be TRBD1 (6 bases). This CDR3 is built from 15 residues. Trimming removed 6 bases at V and 1 base at J, with 14 bases between. Germline CDR1 reads SGHTA; CDR2 reads FQGTGA. The CDR3 sequence: CASSRGQTRTDTQYF. DNA for the CDR3: TGTGCCAGCAGTCGAGGACAGACCCGCACAGATACGCAGTATTTT. Together with reference TRBV7-3 and TRBJ2-3, the CDR3 gives the full variable domain: GAGVSQTPSNKVTEKGKYVELRCDPISGHTALYWYRQSLGQGPEFLIYFQGTGAADDSGLPNDRFFAVRPEGSVSTLKIQRTERGDSAVYLCASSRGQTRTDTQYFGPGTRLTVL.

The rearrangement joins TRBV5-1 to TRBJ2-1; 7 nucleotides match TRBD1. This CDR3 is 15 amino acids long. V shed 1 base and J 5 bases; nucleotides not matched to a gene: 6. The germline gives CDR1 SGHRS, CDR2 YFSETQ. The CDR3 DNA reads as TGCGCCAGCAGCTTGAGGGGGCCCACTGACAATGAGCAGTTCTTC. It specifies CASSLRGPTDNEQFF.

CDR3 coding DNA: TGCGCCAGCAGCTTTCTCGGGACAGCTTCTGAAGCTTTCTTT. It is translated as CASSFLGTASEAFF. The rearrangement joins TRBV5-1 to TRBJ1-1; 7 bases match TRBD1. Germline values: CDR1 SGHRS, CDR2 YFSETQ. The CDR3 has 14 residues. The V gene end was trimmed by 2 bases and the J gene end by 6 bases; junction bases not matched to a gene: 7. The whole variable domain, filled in from reference TRBV5-1 and TRBJ1-1, reads KAGVTQTPRYLIKTRGQQVTLSCSPISGHRSVSWYQQTPGQGLQFLFEYFSETQRNKGNFPGRFSGRQFSNSRSEMNVSTLELGDSALYLCASSFLGTASEAFFGQGTRLTVV.

This CDR3 reads CASSLEDGGSSGANVLTF. The CDR3 nucleotides read TGTGCCAGCAGCTTGGAAGACGGCGGAAGCTCTGGGGCCAACGTCCTGACTTTC. This chain joins TRBV5-4 and TRBJ2-6, with D hard to call. The ends were cut back, 0 bases at V and 0 bases at J, with 13 bases in the middle. Germline CDR1 reads SGHNT; CDR2 reads YYREEE (reference sequence). The CDR3 covers 18 residues.

The rearrangement uses TRBV10-3 and TRBJ1-2; D possibly corresponds to TRBD1 (5 bases). The germline CDR1 and CDR2 sequences are ENHRY and SYGVKD. The CDR3 loop spans 14 amino acids. V lost 4 bases and J 4 bases, leaving 13 bases between the germline ends. The CDR3 sequence is CAISGTSAAYGYTF. The CDR3 bases are TGTGCCATCAGTGGGACATCGGCCGCCTATGGCTACACCTTC.